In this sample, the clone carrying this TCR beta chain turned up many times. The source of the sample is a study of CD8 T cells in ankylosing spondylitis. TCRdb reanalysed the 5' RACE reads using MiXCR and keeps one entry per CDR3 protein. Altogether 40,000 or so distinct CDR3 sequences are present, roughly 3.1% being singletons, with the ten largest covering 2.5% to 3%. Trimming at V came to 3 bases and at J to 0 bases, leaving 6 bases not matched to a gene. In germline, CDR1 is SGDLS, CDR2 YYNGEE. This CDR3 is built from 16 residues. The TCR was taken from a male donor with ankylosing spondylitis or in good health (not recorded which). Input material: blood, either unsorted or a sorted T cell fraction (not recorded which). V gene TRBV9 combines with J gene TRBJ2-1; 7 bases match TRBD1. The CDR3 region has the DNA TGTGCCAGCAGCGAGCGACAGGGTAGCTCCTACAATGAGCAGTTCTTC. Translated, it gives CASSERQGSSYNEQFF.